This passage covers 30 T cell receptor beta chains from one sample sequenced in a study of cytomegalovirus exposure and HLA in healthy donors (dated by TCRdb to 2015 to 2018). Library preparation employed the immunoSEQ multiplex PCR assay. A mixture of 60 forward primers for TCR Vbeta segments and 13 reverse primers for TCR Jbeta segments was used in the multiplex PCR. The immuneACCESS repertoire file appears here via TCRdb, limited to in-frame rearrangements. These files lack a portion of the clones; in checked studies, under half of the deficit traces to unresolved V genes, and the cause of the others is not known. The sample profile shows about 130,000 clones; roughly 80% of them were found once. The ten largest account for approximately 1.2% of the sample. Sequenced sample: PBMCs. The receptors originated from a man aged 45-65 years in good health and CMV-seronegative.

This clone was counted a few times. This sequence joins TRBV2 and TRBJ2-6; D unclear. The CDR3 covers 13 residues. V was trimmed by 8 bases and J by 1 base, leaving 6 bases between them. Germline lookup yields CDR1 SNHLY and CDR2 FYNNEI. CDR3 residues: CASQKSGANVLTF. The CDR3 DNA sequence: TGTGCCAGCCAGAAGTCTGGGGCCAACGTCCTGACTTTC.

V is TRBV30 and J is TRBJ2-7; D is perhaps TRBD1 (5 bases). This CDR3 has 11 residues. CDR1 is GTSNPN and CDR2 is SVGIG in the germline V gene (reference sequence). Trimming pared 2 bases from V and 4 bases from J, leaving 6 bases between. As DNA, the CDR3 is TGTGCCTGGAGTCGACAGTACGAGCAGTACTTC. As protein: CAWSRQYEQYF.

The V gene is TRBV7-8, the J gene TRBJ2-3, with 9 bases that match TRBD1. Germline V gives CDR1 SGHVS, CDR2 FQNEAQ. CDR3 length equals 19 residues. The J segment lost 3 bases and the V segment lost 5 bases, leaving 18 bases of the junction unmatched. The CDR3 coding sequence is TGTGCCAGCAGCCAAACACCACTATGGACAGGGGTTGTTACAGATACGCAGTATTTT. Amino acids: CASSQTPLWTGVVTDTQYF.

The chain recombines TRBV27 with TRBJ2-3, with 15 bases aligning to TRBD2. Losses at the gene ends were 6 bases for V and 3 bases for J; bases not matched to a gene: 7. The CDR3 spans 17 residues. Germline lookup yields CDR1 MNHEY and CDR2 SMNVEV (reference sequence). CDR3 sequence reads: CASRRNGLAGGTDTQYF. The CDR3 nucleotides read TGTGCCAGCAGGAGGAATGGACTAGCGGGAGGGACAGATACGCAGTATTTT.

The chain has TRBV9 and TRBJ1-4, with TRBD1 matching over 8 bases. The CDR3 runs to 15 residues. Trimming took 7 bases from V and 2 from J; bases not matched to a gene: 7. Germline V gives CDR1 SGDLS, CDR2 YYNGEE. The CDR3 loop is CASAKNRGTNEKLFF. CDR3 nucleotide sequence: TGTGCCAGCGCAAAAAACAGGGGGACTAATGAAAAACTGTTTTTT.

V is TRBV28 and J is TRBJ2-1, with 10 bases matching TRBD2. J was trimmed by 7 bases and V by 10 bases; bases with no gene match: 16. Looked up from germline, CDR1 is MDHEN and CDR2 is SYDVKM. The CDR3 covers 16 residues. The CDR3, as DNA: TGTGCCACCTCCGAGGGGCTAGCGGGAGTTCAGAATGAGCAGTTCTTC. This codes for CATSEGLAGVQNEQFF.

The gene calls are TRBV15 and TRBJ1-1; 7 nucleotides line up with TRBD1. There are 13 residues in the CDR3. V lost 0 bases to trimming and J lost 11 bases; unmatched junction nucleotides: 6. CDR1 is LNHNV and CDR2 is YYDKDF in the germline V gene (reference sequence). The CDR3 protein is CATSREGDRAAFF. Here the CDR3 DNA reads TGTGCCACCAGCAGAGAAGGTGACAGGGCTGCTTTCTTT.

This chain uses TRBV6-1 with TRBJ2-7; the match to TRBD1 covers 10 bases. The germline V gene has CDR1 MNHNS and CDR2 SASEGT. With 6 bases clipped from V and 3 bases from J, the junction kept 2 bases outside the gene matches. The CDR3 has 13 amino acids. The CDR3 loop reads CASRGQGYYEQYF. CDR3 in DNA: TGTGCCAGCAGGGGACAGGGGTACTACGAGCAGTACTTC.

The chain combines TRBV28 with TRBJ1-4; no definite D call. The CDR3 contains 14 residues. The V end lost 2 bases, the J end lost 4 bases, and 8 bases lay between the germline ends. The V gene's germline CDR1 is MDHEN and CDR2 SYDVKM. The CDR3, as DNA: TGTGCCAGCAGTTTACCCCTCCGTAATGAAAAACTGTTTTTT. This codes for CASSLPLRNEKLFF.

The V and J genes are TRBV6-1 and TRBJ1-6, with 7 bases that match TRBD1. V gave up 5 bases and J gave up 2 bases; unmatched junction bases: 0. Germline CDR1 is MNHNS and CDR2 is SASEGT. The CDR3 extends over 14 amino acids. CDR3 sequence reads: CASSQGAYNSPLHF. CDR3 in DNA: TGTGCCAGCAGTCAGGGGGCCTATAATTCACCCCTCCACTTT.

The genes are TRBV2 and TRBJ2-6, with TRBD1 matching 7 bases. The ends lost 9 bases at V and 2 bases at J; junction bases unmatched: 1. This CDR3 has 13 amino acids. From germline, CDR1 is SNHLY and CDR2 FYNNEI. CDR3: CASDRAGANVLTF. DNA for the CDR3: TGTGCCAGTGACAGGGCTGGGGCCAACGTCCTGACTTTC.

The J gene is TRBJ1-2, the V gene TRBV11-2, with D tentatively TRBD1 (5 bases). Between the trimmed V and J ends, which lost 5 bases and 6 bases, there was a span of 13 bases. CDR3 length equals 13 residues. Germline CDR1 SGHAT, CDR2 FQNNGV. Written as DNA, the CDR3 is TGTGCCAGCAGCCACACAGACAGAAATGGCTACACCTTC. Translating it yields CASSHTDRNGYTF.

This clone was counted only a few times. The chain is built from TRBV6-4 and TRBJ2-1; 9 bases fit TRBD2. J was trimmed by 9 bases and V by 1 base; bases with no gene match: 7. There are 15 residues in the CDR3. Germline CDR1 is MRHNA and CDR2 is SNTAGT. DNA of the CDR3: TGTGCCAGCAGTGACTATCTAGCGGGGCCCAGTGAGCAGTTCTTC. Its translation is CASSDYLAGPSEQFF.

This chain links TRBV6-5 with TRBJ2-5; 7 positions agree with TRBD2. The CDR3 runs 15 residues. Germline V gene sequence: CDR1 MNHEY, CDR2 SVGAGI. V dropped 2 bases and J dropped 5; count of bases not matched to a gene: 8. Here the CDR3 DNA reads TGTGCCAGCAGTTACGGGGGGGAAAGTCTGGAGACCCAGTACTTC. Translated, it gives CASSYGGESLETQYF.

The gene calls are TRBV5-1 and TRBJ1-1; D uncertain. CDR3 size: 15 residues. The ends were cut back, 5 bases at V and 0 bases at J, with 14 bases in the middle. In germline, CDR1 is SGHRS, CDR2 YFSETQ. The CDR3 is CASSKQNPMNTEAFF. The DNA of the CDR3 is TGCGCCAGCAGTAAACAGAATCCTATGAACACTGAAGCTTTCTTT.

The CDR3 DNA is TGTGCCAGCAGGCGGGACAGGGGAGGCCCAGATACGCAGTATTTT. Translating gives CASRRDRGGPDTQYF. The chain has TRBV2 and TRBJ2-3; 10 positions match TRBD1. Looked up from germline, CDR1 is SNHLY and CDR2 is FYNNEI. The CDR3 spans 15 residues. V dropped 6 bases and J dropped 4; count of bases not matched to a gene: 7. The entire variable domain, with the rest obtained from reference TRBV2 and TRBJ2-3, is as follows: EPEVTQTPSHQVTQMGQEVILRCVPISNHLYFYWYRQILGQKVEFLVSFYNNEISEKSEIFDDQFSVERPDGSNFTLKIRSTKLEDSAMYFCASRRDRGGPDTQYFGPGTRLTVL.

The chain has TRBV18 and TRBJ2-1; D perhaps matches TRBD2 (6 bases). Germline V gives CDR1 KGHSH, CDR2 LQKENI. V shed 2 bases and J shed 12 bases, with 11 bases lying between them. CDR3 size: 12 residues. CDR3 amino acids: CASSPAGWGQFF. The CDR3 coding sequence is TGTGCCAGCTCACCAGCGGGGTGGGGGCAGTTCTTC.

The chain combines TRBV7-9 with TRBJ2-5; TRBD1 is a possible D gene (6 bases). The V gene's germline CDR1 is SEHNR and CDR2 FQNEAQ (reference sequence). The CDR3 is 14 amino acids. V was cut by 2 bases and J by 2 bases, with 9 bases left in between. For the CDR3, the DNA is TGTGCCAGCAGCTTATCAGGGGCGCAAGAGACCCAGTACTTC. Amino acid sequence: CASSLSGAQETQYF.

The chain joins TRBV5-6 to TRBJ1-4; perhaps TRBD1 as D (6 bases). Trimming pared 5 bases from V and 15 bases from J, leaving 14 bases between. The CDR3 consists of 11 residues. Germline CDR1 SGHDT, CDR2 YYEEEE. The CDR3 is CASSNRERMFF. The CDR3 DNA reads TGTGCCAGCAGTAACAGGGAGAGGATGTTTTTT.

This chain uses TRBV19 with TRBJ2-7; 7 bases fit TRBD1. CDR1 and CDR2 from the germline V gene are LNHDA and SQIVND (reference sequence). CDR3 length: 14 residues. With V trimmed by 8 bases and J by 3 bases, 10 bases remained unmatched. The CDR3 protein is CASSIGTVNYEQYF. CDR3 coding DNA: TGTGCCAGTTCGATTGGGACAGTAAACTACGAGCAGTACTTC. The whole variable domain, filled in from reference TRBV19 and TRBJ2-7, reads DGGITQSPKYLFRKEGQNVTLSCEQNLNHDAMYWYRQDPGQGLRLIYYSQIVNDFQKGDIAEGYSVSREKKESFPLTVTSAQKNPTAFYLCASSIGTVNYEQYFGPGTRLTVT.

The rearrangement joins TRBV28 to TRBJ1-5; D perhaps matches TRBD1 (6 bases). The CDR3 extends over 15 amino acids. V was pared by 7 bases and J by 2 bases, with 15 bases between. CDR1 is MDHEN, CDR2 SYDVKM, per germline. CDR3 sequence reads: CASTGAGAGNQPQHF. CDR3 coding DNA: TGTGCCAGCACCGGCGCGGGGGCCGGCAATCAGCCCCAGCATTTT.

The chain couples TRBV18 to TRBJ2-1; TRBD1 matches 7 bases. The CDR3 runs 16 residues. Germline assignment: CDR1 KGHSH and CDR2 LQKENI. Trimming cost V 3 bases and J 4 bases; bases outside gene matches: 9. The CDR3 region has the DNA TGTGCCAGCTCACCGATACCGGGACAGAGGTACAATGAGCAGTTCTTC. It is translated as CASSPIPGQRYNEQFF. The full variable domain, with the rest looked up from reference TRBV18 and TRBJ2-1, is NAGVMQNPRHLVRRRGQEARLRCSPMKGHSHVYWYRQLPEEGLKFMVYLQKENIIDESGMPKERFSAEFPKEGPSILRIQQVVRGDSAAYFCASSPIPGQRYNEQFFGPGTRLTVL.

The chain recombines TRBV9 with TRBJ2-4, with D unresolved. V lost 3 bases and J 4 bases, leaving 11 bases between the germline ends. This CDR3 comprises 14 residues. Per germline, CDR1 SGDLS and CDR2 YYNGEE. The DNA of the CDR3 is TGTGCCAGCAGCGGTGAGACGGAGAAAAACATTCAGTACTTC. The encoded protein is CASSGETEKNIQYF.

The V gene is TRBV9, the J gene TRBJ1-1; D remains unclear. The CDR3 runs 16 residues. Looked up from germline, CDR1 is SGDLS and CDR2 is YYNGEE. V dropped 1 base and J dropped 6 bases, with 19 bases sitting between them. The CDR3 DNA reads as TGTGCCAGCAGCGTATCTTTTCAAATCCCTAGCGCTGAAGCTTTCTTT. Protein sequence: CASSVSFQIPSAEAFF.

The V gene is TRBV7-3, the J gene TRBJ2-2, with TRBD2 identical over 10 bases. The V and J ends lost 5 bases and 6 bases, in that order; junction bases with no gene match: 6. The CDR3 totals 15 residues. CDR1 and CDR2 (germline): SGHTA, FQGTGA. The CDR3 DNA reads as TGTGCCAGCAGCCAAAGCGGGAGGGCCGCCGGGGAGCTGTTTTTT. It encodes CASSQSGRAAGELFF.

The V gene is TRBV20-1, the J gene TRBJ2-7; tentatively, D is TRBD2 (5 bases). V lost 7 bases and J lost 7, with 14 bases in between. The CDR3 is 11 residues long. Germline V gene data show CDR1 as DFQATT and CDR2 as SNEGSKA (reference sequence). Written as DNA, the CDR3 is TGCAGTGTCCGAATCCGGGGTGAGCAGTACTTC. This translates into CSVRIRGEQYF.

The rearrangement links TRBV14 to TRBJ2-7, with 9 bases identical to TRBD2. Germline lookup yields CDR1 SGHDN and CDR2 FVKESK. The V and J ends lost 4 bases and 3 bases, in that order; junction bases with no gene match: 16. This CDR3 comprises 18 residues. DNA for the CDR3: TGTGCCAGCAGCCGAGGGACAGTGACTAGCGGAAAGATCTACGAGCAGTACTTC. Translation: CASSRGTVTSGKIYEQYF.

Notes on this clone: Distinct nucleotide sequences in the sample also encode this CDR3. The V call is TRBV2, the J call TRBJ1-2, with a tentative D call TRBD1 (6 bases). V lost 6 bases and J lost 4, with 9 bases in between. The CDR3 has 12 amino acids. The germline V gene has CDR1 SNHLY and CDR2 FYNNEI. In DNA, the CDR3 is TGTGCCAGCAGCTTGGACAGCTATGGCTACACCTTC. It is translated as CASSLDSYGYTF.

CDR3 region: CASSPPSGNYGYTF. The CDR3, as DNA: TGTGCCAGCTCACCACCGTCGGGGAACTATGGCTACACCTTC. The genes are TRBV18 and TRBJ1-2, with no clear D. Looked up from germline, CDR1 is KGHSH and CDR2 is LQKENI. The germline V and J ends were trimmed by 0 bases and 2 bases, with 7 bases remaining between them. The CDR3 consists of 14 residues.

This clone was counted ten times or more. The chain employs TRBV28 and TRBJ2-7; D gene unclear. This CDR3 region has 15 residues. The germline V gene has CDR1 MDHEN and CDR2 SYDVKM. The V end lost 5 bases, the J end lost 4 bases, and 18 bases lay between the germline ends. CDR3 DNA: TGTGCCAGCAGTCCACCCGGGTCCAACTCTTACGAGCAGTACTTC. This gives the protein CASSPPGSNSYEQYF.